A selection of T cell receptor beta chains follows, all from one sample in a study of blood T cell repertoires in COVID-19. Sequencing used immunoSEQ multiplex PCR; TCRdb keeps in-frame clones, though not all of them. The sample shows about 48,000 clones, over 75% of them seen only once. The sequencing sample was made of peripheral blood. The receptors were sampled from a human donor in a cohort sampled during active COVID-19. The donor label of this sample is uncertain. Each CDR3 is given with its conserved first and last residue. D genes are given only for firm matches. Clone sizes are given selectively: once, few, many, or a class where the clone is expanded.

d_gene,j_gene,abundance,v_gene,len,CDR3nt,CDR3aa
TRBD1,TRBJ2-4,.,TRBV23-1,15,TGCGCCAGCAGTCAACGAGGGGGCGTAGAAAACATTCAGTACTTC,CASSQRGGVENIQYF
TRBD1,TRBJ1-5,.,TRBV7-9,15,TGTGCCAGCACCATTGGGGACAGGGGTTGGGAGCCCCAGCATTTT,CASTIGDRGWEPQHF
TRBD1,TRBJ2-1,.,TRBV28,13,TGTGCCAGCAGTCTAATCACAGGGGGCGAGGGGTTCTTC,CASSLITGGEGFF
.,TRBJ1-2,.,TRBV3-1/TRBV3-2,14,TGTGCCAGCAGCCATCGGGCAGCGGAGAGGGGCTACACCTTC,CASSHRAAERGYTF
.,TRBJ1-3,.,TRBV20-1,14,TGCAGTGCTAGTTGGCAGGGGTATGGAAACACCATATATTTT,CSASWQGYGNTIYF
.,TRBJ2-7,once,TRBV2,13,TGTGCCAGCAGTGAGTACCAGGGGTACGAGCAGTACTTC,CASSEYQGYEQYF
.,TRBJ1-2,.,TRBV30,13,TGTGCCTGGTTCGTGGGCTCCGCCTATGGCTACACCTTC,CAWFVGSAYGYTF
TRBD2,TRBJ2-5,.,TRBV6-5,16,TGTGCCAGCAGTTACTCGGGCGGGGGGCAACAAGAGACCCAGTACTTC,CASSYSGGGQQETQYF
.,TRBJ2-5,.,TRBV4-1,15,TGCGCCAGCAGCCCCCCAGGACAGTGGCAAGAGACCCAGTACTTC,CASSPPGQWQETQYF
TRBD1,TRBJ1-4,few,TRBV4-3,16,TGCGCCAGCAGCCAAGTATTTGGACAGGGAGGGGAAAAACTGTTTTTT,CASSQVFGQGGEKLFF
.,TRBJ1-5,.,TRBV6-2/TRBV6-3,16,TGTGCCAGCAGTTCGCCTAAAACAGGGTTCCGACAGCCCCAGCATTTT,CASSSPKTGFRQPQHF
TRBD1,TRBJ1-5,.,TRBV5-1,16,TGCGCCAGCAGCCCGGGACAGGGCTATAGCAATCAGCCCCAGCATTTT,CASSPGQGYSNQPQHF
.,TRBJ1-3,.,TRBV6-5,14,TGTGCCAGCAGTTTTCAGTACTCTGGAAACACCATATATTTT,CASSFQYSGNTIYF
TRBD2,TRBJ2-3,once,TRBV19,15,TGTGCCAGTAAAGGACTAGCGGGGACCACAGATACGCAGTATTTT,CASKGLAGTTDTQYF
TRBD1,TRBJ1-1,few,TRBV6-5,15,TGTGCCAGCAGACCTAGACAGGGGTCAGGCACTGAAGCTTTCTTT,CASRPRQGSGTEAFF
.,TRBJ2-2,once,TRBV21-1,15,TGTGCCAGCAGCAAAGCTACGGGGATTACCGGGGAGCTGTTTTTT,CASSKATGITGELFF
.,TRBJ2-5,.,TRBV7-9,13,TGTGCCAGCAGCTTAGCCGGGGGAGAGACCCAGTACTTC,CASSLAGGETQYF
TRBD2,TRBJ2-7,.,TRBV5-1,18,TGCGCCAGCAGCTTACAGCCGGGGACTAGCGGGGGACCCTACGAGCAGTACTTC,CASSLQPGTSGGPYEQYF
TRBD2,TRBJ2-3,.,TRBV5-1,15,TGCGCCAGCACCGGACTAGCGGGGTTCACAGATACGCAGTATTTT,CASTGLAGFTDTQYF
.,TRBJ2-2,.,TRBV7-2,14,TGTGCCAGCAGCCATACTAGCTGGTCCGGGGAGCTGTTTTTT,CASSHTSWSGELFF
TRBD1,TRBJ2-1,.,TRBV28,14,TGTGCCAGCAGGGGGAGCAGGGGGTACAATGAGCAGTTCTTC,CASRGSRGYNEQFF
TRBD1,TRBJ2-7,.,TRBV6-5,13,TGTGCCAGCAGTCCACAGGGGTGGAACGAGCAGTACTTC,CASSPQGWNEQYF
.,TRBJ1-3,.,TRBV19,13,TGTGCCAGTAGTATAGCAGACAGAAACACCATATATTTT,CASSIADRNTIYF